This TCR beta chain came from a study of Graves' ophthalmopathy and Graves' hyperthyroidism. Looked up from germline, CDR1 is SNHLY and CDR2 is FYNNEI. V shed 5 bases and J shed 11 bases, with 23 bases lying between them. This CDR3 spans 15 amino acids. Amplification targeted the TCR beta CDR3 regions, with RNA transcripts as the source material. Second-round multiplex PCR came after a first-round RT-PCR that employed HTBI primers. Each CDR3 protein gets one entry after TCRdb re-called the multiplex PCR reads with MiXCR. This sample has about 700,000 distinct CDR3 sequences, with about 44% found just once. Study-level points and caveats: Distinction of ophthalmopathy from stable hyperthyroidism by a 13-signature model reached approximately 89% sensitivity and roughly 81% specificity. The majority of expanded thyroid clonotypes above 0.001 frequency also occurred in blood.

A note on this clonotype: The antigen remains unidentified.

This rearrangement joins TRBV2 to TRBJ2-3, with D perhaps given as TRBD1 or TRBD2 (7 bases each). This TCR was sampled from an adult man with Graves' ophthalmopathy. Sample: peripheral blood. The CDR3 nucleotides read TGTGCCAGCAGTCGGGGGGACAGCACTTACAATGAGCAGTATTTT. It encodes CASSRGDSTYNEQYF.